These 18 T cell receptor beta chains originate from one sample sequenced in a study of blood T cell repertoires in COVID-19. Generated by immunoSEQ multiplex PCR, the TCRdb table keeps only in-frame clones and is missing some. Of 200,000 to 250,000 clones in the sample, approximately 80% were seen once. The specimen was peripheral blood. The source of these receptors is a woman older than 75 with acute or convalescent COVID-19.

The chain uses TRBV4-3 and TRBJ2-1; TRBD2 is a possible D gene (5 bases). Germline V gene sequence: CDR1 LGHNA, CDR2 YSLEER. The CDR3 contains 18 residues. Trimming removed 0 bases from V and 7 bases from J, with 22 bases in between. The CDR3 DNA reads TGCGCCAGCAGCCAAGAAGTCAGGCCGAGGGTTCGGAAGAATGAGCAGTTCTTC. It codes for CASSQEVRPRVRKNEQFF.

The chain joins TRBV6-5 to TRBJ1-2; possible D gene TRBD1, 5 bases. The length of the CDR3 is 14 residues. Trimming took 4 bases from V and 8 from J, leaving 17 bases between them. Germline V CDR1 and CDR2: MNHEY, SVGAGI. Written as DNA, the CDR3 is TGTGCCAGCAGTTCTGGGGGGACTGCCGTAGGCTACACCTTC. As protein: CASSSGGTAVGYTF.

The chain joins TRBV6-6 to TRBJ2-7; tentatively, D is TRBD2 (6 bases). CDR1 and CDR2 from the germline V gene are MNHNY and SVGAGI (reference sequence). This CDR3 spans 14 amino acids. The V end lost 5 bases, the J end lost 4 bases, and 15 bases lay between the germline ends. The CDR3 sequence: CASSRTGVTYEQYF. The CDR3 DNA sequence: TGTGCCAGCAGTAGGACGGGGGTGACTTACGAGCAGTACTTC.

The chain couples TRBV28 to TRBJ2-1; TRBD2 matches at 10 bases. CDR3 length: 14 residues. Germline V lookup: CDR1 MDHEN, CDR2 SYDVKM. V lost 9 bases, J lost 0 bases, and 2 bases stayed unmatched. The CDR3: CASQREGSYNEQFF. In nucleotides, the CDR3 is TGTGCCAGTCAGCGGGAGGGCTCCTACAATGAGCAGTTCTTC.

The chain carries TRBV5-1 and TRBJ2-3; TRBD2 matches at 13 bases. J lost 2 bases, V lost 4 bases, and 4 bases had no gene match. The CDR3 has 16 residues. Germline lookup yields CDR1 SGHRS and CDR2 YFSETQ. CDR3 amino acids: CASSLGTSGVTDTQYF. As DNA, the CDR3 is TGCGCCAGCAGCCTAGGGACTAGCGGGGTCACAGATACGCAGTATTTT.

V and J are TRBV5-1 and TRBJ1-1; D ambiguous. V lost 6 bases to trimming and J lost 5 bases, with 8 bases between them. The CDR3 has 11 residues. CDR1 and CDR2 (germline): SGHRS, YFSETQ. CDR3 sequence (DNA): TGCGCCAGCAAACAGTATACTGAAGCTTTCTTT. Translated: CASKQYTEAFF.

The gene calls are TRBV24-1 and TRBJ1-4; 8 bases map to TRBD1. V dropped 5 bases and J dropped 4; count of bases not matched to a gene: 5. CDR3 length: 15 residues. Germline V CDR1 and CDR2: KGHDR, SFDVKD. As DNA, the CDR3 is TGTGCCACCAGTGGGGGGACAGGTCATAATGAAAAACTGTTTTTT. The encoded protein is CATSGGTGHNEKLFF.

This chain connects TRBV3-1 (or the pseudogene TRBV3-2) to TRBJ2-3, with D perhaps TRBD2 (7 bases). Germline-derived CDR1 and CDR2 are LGHDT and YNNKEL (reference sequence). CDR3 length: 17 residues. V gave up 0 bases and J gave up 4 bases, with 17 bases separating them. The CDR3 bases are TGTGCCAGCAGCCAAGATCACGAGGGGGGGCTCGCAGATACGCAGTATTTT. Amino acids: CASSQDHEGGLADTQYF.

The J gene is TRBJ2-1, the V gene TRBV15, with TRBD2 matching 10 bases. V was clipped by 0 bases and J by 6 bases; unmatched bases: 5. This CDR3 contains 16 residues. Germline loops: CDR1 LNHNV, CDR2 YYDKDF (reference sequence). The CDR3 sequence is CATSRDRASGSNEQFF. DNA for the CDR3: TGTGCCACCAGCAGAGATCGGGCTAGCGGGAGCAATGAGCAGTTCTTC.

The chain has TRBV5-6 and TRBJ1-2, with 7 bases aligning to TRBD1. The CDR3 length is 15 residues. Germline loops: CDR1 SGHDT, CDR2 YYEEEE. Losses at the gene ends were 3 bases for V and 3 bases for J; bases not matched to a gene: 8. The CDR3 DNA reads TGTGCCAGCAGCTCTCTTCGACAGGGCGACTATGGCTACACCTTC. As protein: CASSSLRQGDYGYTF. Full variable domain (rest looked up from reference TRBV5-6 and TRBJ1-2): DAGVTQSPTHLIKTRGQQVTLRCSPKSGHDTVSWYQQALGQGPQFIFQYYEEEERQRGNFPDRFSGHQFPNYSSELNVNALLLGDSALYLCASSSLRQGDYGYTFGSGTRLTVV.

The chain recombines TRBV28 with TRBJ1-4; 7 bases match TRBD1. V shed 6 bases and J 0 bases; nucleotides not matched to a gene: 10. Germline loops: CDR1 MDHEN, CDR2 SYDVKM. There are 17 residues in the CDR3. DNA of the CDR3: TGTGCCAGCAGATTGACAGGGAATCAACCAACTAATGAAAAACTGTTTTTT. It encodes CASRLTGNQPTNEKLFF.

The genes are TRBV5-1 and TRBJ1-1, with 7 positions matching TRBD1. J lost 0 bases, V lost 2 bases, and 4 bases had no gene match. The germline gives CDR1 SGHRS, CDR2 YFSETQ. The CDR3 is made up of 15 amino acids. CDR3 nucleotide sequence: TGCGCCAGCAGCTTCACACAGGGGATGAACACTGAAGCTTTCTTT. Translated: CASSFTQGMNTEAFF.

This chain's CDR3 is CASSSGGKGMNTEAFF. In nucleotides, the CDR3 is TGTGCCAGCAGTTCCGGGGGTAAAGGGATGAACACTGAAGCTTTCTTT. The rearrangement joins TRBV28 to TRBJ1-1, with D tentatively TRBD1 (5 bases). Germline-derived CDR1 and CDR2 are MDHEN and SYDVKM. V lost 4 bases, J lost 0 bases, and 15 bases lay in between. The CDR3 contains 16 residues.

The chain employs TRBV9 and TRBJ2-7, with TRBD1 matching 11 bases. V shed 3 bases, J shed 4 bases, and the junction held 12 bases outside the gene matches. Germline CDR1 SGDLS, CDR2 YYNGEE. CDR3 size: 17 residues. CDR3 bases: TGTGCCAGCAGCGGGGACTCCGGGACAGGGGGAGAGTACGAGCAGTACTTC. It encodes CASSGDSGTGGEYEQYF.

The chain is built from TRBV12-3 or TRBV12-4 and TRBJ2-7; no firm D call. The CDR3 covers 12 residues. The V end was cut by 0 bases, the J end by 7 bases, with 7 bases between. The CDR3 spells CASSLAGWEQYF. In DNA form, the CDR3 reads TGTGCCAGCAGTTTAGCCGGGTGGGAGCAGTACTTC.

This clone was detected a few times. This chain joins TRBV19 and TRBJ2-1; possible D gene TRBD1, 5 bases. Trimming shortened V by 1 base and J by 5 bases, and 9 bases separated the two germline ends. The germline V gene encodes CDR1 LNHDA and CDR2 SQIVND (reference sequence). This CDR3 has 14 residues. CDR3 in amino acids: CASSIGQLDNEQFF. The CDR3 nucleotides are TGTGCCAGTAGTATAGGACAGTTAGACAATGAGCAGTTCTTC.

The chain links TRBV5-1 to TRBJ1-4; 8 nucleotides match TRBD1. CDR1 SGHRS and CDR2 YFSETQ come from the germline V gene. V shed 3 bases and J 7 bases; nucleotides not matched to a gene: 2. The CDR3 length is 13 residues. CDR3 sequence (DNA): TGCGCCAGCAGCTCACAGGGGGTTGAAAAACTGTTTTTT. Translation: CASSSQGVEKLFF.

V is TRBV7-2 and J is TRBJ2-1, with 8 positions matching TRBD1. The CDR3 runs to 16 residues. The V and J ends lost 1 base and 3 bases, in that order; junction bases with no gene match: 5. CDR1 and CDR2 (germline): SGHTA, FQGNSA. The CDR3 loop reads CASSLDRGKIYNEQFF. CDR3 sequence (DNA): TGTGCCAGCAGCTTAGACAGGGGGAAGATCTACAATGAGCAGTTCTTC. Full variable domain (outside the CDR3, taken from reference TRBV7-2 and TRBJ2-1): GAGVSQSPSNKVTEKGKDVELRCDPISGHTALYWYRQSLGQGLEFLIYFQGNSAPDKSGLPSDRFSAERTGGSVSTLTIQRTQQEDSAVYLCASSLDRGKIYNEQFFGPGTRLTVL.